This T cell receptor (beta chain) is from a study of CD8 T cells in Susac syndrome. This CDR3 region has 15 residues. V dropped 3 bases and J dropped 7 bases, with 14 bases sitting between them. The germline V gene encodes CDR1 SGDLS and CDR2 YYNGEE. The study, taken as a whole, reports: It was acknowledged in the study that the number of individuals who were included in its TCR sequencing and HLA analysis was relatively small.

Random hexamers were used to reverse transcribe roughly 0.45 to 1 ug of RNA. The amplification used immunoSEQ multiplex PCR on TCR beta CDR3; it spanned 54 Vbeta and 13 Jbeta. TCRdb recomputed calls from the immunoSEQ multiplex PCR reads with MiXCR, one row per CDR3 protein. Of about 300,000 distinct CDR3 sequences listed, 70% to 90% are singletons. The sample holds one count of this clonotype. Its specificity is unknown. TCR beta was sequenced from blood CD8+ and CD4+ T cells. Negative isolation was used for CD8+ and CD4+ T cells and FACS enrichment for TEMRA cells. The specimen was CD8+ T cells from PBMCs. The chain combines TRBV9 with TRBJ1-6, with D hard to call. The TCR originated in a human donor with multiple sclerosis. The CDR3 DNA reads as TGTGCCAGCAGCGGAACGGAACAGACCAATTCACCCCTCCACTTT. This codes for CASSGTEQTNSPLHF.